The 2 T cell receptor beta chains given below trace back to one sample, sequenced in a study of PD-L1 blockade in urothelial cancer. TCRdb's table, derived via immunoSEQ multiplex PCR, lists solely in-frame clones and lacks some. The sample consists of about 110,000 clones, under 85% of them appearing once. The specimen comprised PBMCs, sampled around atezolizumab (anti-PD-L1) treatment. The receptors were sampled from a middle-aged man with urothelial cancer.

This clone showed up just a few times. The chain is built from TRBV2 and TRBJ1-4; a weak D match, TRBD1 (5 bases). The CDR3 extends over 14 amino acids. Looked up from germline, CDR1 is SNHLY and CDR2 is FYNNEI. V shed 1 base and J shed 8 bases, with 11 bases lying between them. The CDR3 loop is CASSEDRLSEKLFF. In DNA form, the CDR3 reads TGTGCCAGCAGTGAAGACAGGTTGTCCGAAAAACTGTTTTTT.

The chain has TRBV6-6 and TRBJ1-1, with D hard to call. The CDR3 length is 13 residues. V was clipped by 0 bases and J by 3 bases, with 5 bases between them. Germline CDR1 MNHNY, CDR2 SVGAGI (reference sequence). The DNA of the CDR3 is TGTGCCAGCAGTTACTCGGAGTACACTGAAGCTTTCTTT. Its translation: CASSYSEYTEAFF.